The entry below describes one T cell receptor (beta chain). V shed 7 bases, J shed 3 bases, and the junction held 9 bases outside the gene matches. The CDR3 is 16 amino acids. Germline V gives CDR1 SNHLY, CDR2 FYNNEI. Generated by immunoSEQ multiplex PCR, the TCRdb table keeps only in-frame clones and is missing some. Counted here are more than 450,000 clones, about 85% occurring once; the ten biggest clones make up about 0.65%. These data come from a study of blood T cell repertoires in COVID-19. Sequenced: PBMCs or T cells enriched from blood (not recorded which). This sequence joins TRBV2 and TRBJ1-1, with TRBD1 matching over 12 bases. This clonotype was sampled from a woman aged 18-29 years who had recovered from COVID-19. The CDR3 DNA follows: TGTGCCAGCAAGGGACAGGGGGCAGCGGGGTACACTGAAGCTTTCTTT. Translation: CASKGQGAAGYTEAFF.